The clone carrying this T cell receptor (beta chain) was detected a few times. Amplification targeted TCR beta CDR3 regions from RNA transcripts. Carried out on the TCR CDR3, a first-round RT-PCR used the HTBI primer set. TCRdb reprocessed the multiplex PCR reads with MiXCR, giving one entry per CDR3 protein. Among about 740,000 distinct CDR3 sequences listed, 11% to 15% were seen once. This record belongs to a study of T cells in Graves' hyperthyroidism and ophthalmopathy. Using around 10 ml of fresh peripheral blood, PBMCs were prepared. Input material: blood. This receptor was identified in a woman younger than 30 with Graves' hyperthyroidism.

This CDR3 reads CASSNPTSSEQYF. As DNA, the CDR3 is TGTGCCAGCAGCAACCCTACTAGTTCCGAGCAGTACTTC. J is TRBJ2-7 and V is TRBV13; possible D gene TRBD2, 5 bases. The V end was cut by 5 bases, the J end by 6 bases, with 14 bases between. The CDR3 sequence is 13 residues long. The germline gives CDR1 PRHDT, CDR2 FYEKMQ (reference sequence). Using reference TRBV13 and TRBJ2-7 for the parts outside the CDR3, the full variable domain is AAGVIQSPRHLIKEKRETATLKCYPIPRHDTVYWYQQGPGQDPQFLISFYEKMQSDKGSIPDRFSAQQFSDYHSELNMSSLELGDSALYFCASSNPTSSEQYFGPGTRLTVT.